Shown below are 19 T cell receptor beta chains from a single sample sequenced in a study. TCRdb itself ran the reads through MiXCR, one entry per CDR3 protein. The sample has roughly 15,000 distinct CDR3 sequences; roughly a third are singletons. Source material: blood. These receptors were obtained from a human donor.

To note about this clonotype: This may be a read error, as it is one base from a much larger clone. The rearrangement uses TRBV4-3 and TRBJ2-1, with 7 bases lining up with TRBD1. Germline V gene sequence: CDR1 LGHNA, CDR2 YSLEER. This CDR3 contains 15 residues. The J segment lost 10 bases and the V segment lost 0 bases, leaving 9 bases of the junction unmatched. CDR3 DNA sequence: TGCGCCAGCAGCCAAGAACAGGGGTCAGCCTACGAGCAGTTCTTC. The encoded protein is CASSQEQGSAYEQFF.

There are a few counts of this clonotype. The chain recombines TRBV4-2 with TRBJ1-4; the D is unclear. The CDR3 length is 16 residues. Germline V gene data show CDR1 as LGHNA and CDR2 as YNFKEQ. V shed 0 bases and J shed 0 bases, with 8 bases lying between them. The CDR3 DNA reads TGTGCCAGCAGCCAAGAAGGGCAGTCAACTAATGAAAAACTGTTTTTT. Its translation: CASSQEGQSTNEKLFF.

The chain couples TRBV18 to TRBJ1-1; no reliable D call. V lost 2 bases and J 3 bases, leaving 10 bases between the germline ends. The V gene's germline CDR1 is KGHSH and CDR2 LQKENI. The CDR3 totals 14 residues. The CDR3 is CASSPGRADTEAFF. The CDR3 bases are TGTGCCAGCTCACCAGGAAGGGCAGACACTGAAGCTTTCTTT.

This clonotype appeared many times. This chain connects TRBV18 to TRBJ1-5, with TRBD1 identical over 7 bases. Per germline, CDR1 KGHSH and CDR2 LQKENI. The V gene end was trimmed by 4 bases and the J gene end by 2 bases; junction bases not matched to a gene: 2. The CDR3 loop spans 14 amino acids. CDR3 region: CASSQGAGNQPQHF. CDR3 bases: TGTGCCAGCTCACAGGGGGCCGGCAATCAGCCCCAGCATTTT. Looking up the rest from reference TRBV18 and TRBJ1-5 gives the full variable domain: NAGVMQNPRHLVRRRGQEARLRCSPMKGHSHVYWYRQLPEEGLKFMVYLQKENIIDESGMPKERFSAEFPKEGPSILRIQQVVRGDSAAYFCASSQGAGNQPQHFGDGTRLSIL.

CDR3 amino acids: CSVDMGTTDTQYF. For the CDR3, the DNA is TGCAGCGTTGATATGGGGACCACAGATACGCAGTATTTT. This chain connects TRBV29-1 to TRBJ2-3; the D gene could be TRBD1 or TRBD2 (5 bases each). The germline V gene encodes CDR1 SQVTM and CDR2 ANQGSEA. The CDR3 runs 13 residues. V lost 3 bases to trimming and J lost 2 bases, with 9 bases between them.

This chain joins TRBV6-2 or TRBV6-3 and TRBJ2-3; 12 nucleotides match TRBD1. In germline, CDR1 is MNHEY, CDR2 SVGEGT. Germline trimming cut 0 bases from V and 11 bases from J; bases unmatched to any gene: 15. The CDR3 is 18 residues long. For the CDR3, the DNA is TGTGCCAGCAGTTACTCGGGGCCCGGGACAGGGGGCTACAATGAGCAGTATTTT. Its translation: CASSYSGPGTGGYNEQYF.

This clonotype was picked up many times. The chain combines TRBV4-3 with TRBJ2-7, with TRBD2 identical over 10 bases. The CDR3 is 18 residues long. With 0 bases clipped from V and 0 bases from J, the junction kept 8 bases outside the gene matches. Germline V gene lookup returns CDR1 LGHNA and CDR2 YSLEER. The CDR3 sequence: CASSQERVAGGYSYEQYF. The CDR3, as DNA: TGCGCCAGCAGCCAAGAAAGGGTAGCGGGAGGATACTCCTACGAGCAGTACTTC.

As concerns this clonotype: It may be a read error: a sequence one base away is much more abundant. The chain joins TRBV28 to TRBJ2-5; TRBD2 aligns across 12 bases. The CDR3 is made up of 18 amino acids. The germline V gene has CDR1 MDHEN and CDR2 SYDVKM. Trimming removed 0 bases from V and 4 bases from J; junction bases left unmatched: 9. CDR3 sequence (DNA): TGTGCCAGCAGTTTATGGGTGACTAGCGGGAGTAAAGGAGAGACCCAGTACTTC. Protein product: CASSLWVTSGSKGETQYF.

By share, this clonotype counts as medium-sized. The V call is TRBV4-3, the J call TRBJ1-4; tentatively, D is TRBD1 (6 bases). The CDR3 totals 15 residues. Germline V lookup: CDR1 LGHNA, CDR2 YSLEER. V gave up 2 bases and J gave up 6 bases, with 13 bases separating them. DNA for the CDR3: TGCGCCAGCAGCCAAATTCACAGGGAGGATGAAAAACTGTTTTTT. Protein sequence: CASSQIHREDEKLFF.

The chain is built from TRBV4-3 and TRBJ2-6; D gene uncertain. This CDR3 has 9 residues. V lost 3 bases, J lost 19 bases, and 7 bases lay in between. Per germline, CDR1 LGHNA and CDR2 YSLEER. The CDR3 here is CASSHDHTF. CDR3 sequence (DNA): TGCGCCAGCAGCCACGACCACACTTTC.

J is TRBJ2-1 and V is TRBV5-1; TRBD1 matches at 7 bases. After removal of 6 bases from V and 0 bases from J, the junction contained 9 bases not matched to a gene. Looked up from germline, CDR1 is SGHRS and CDR2 is YFSETQ. This CDR3 has 16 amino acids. The CDR3 DNA sequence: TGCGCCAGCAAAGCTAGACAGGGTTCCTCCTACAATGAGCAGTTCTTC. The encoded protein is CASKARQGSSYNEQFF. The full variable domain, in which reference TRBV5-1 and TRBJ2-1 provide the parts outside the CDR3, is KAGVTQTPRYLIKTRGQQVTLSCSPISGHRSVSWYQQTPGQGLQFLFEYFSETQRNKGNFPGRFSGRQFSNSRSEMNVSTLELGDSALYLCASKARQGSSYNEQFFGPGTRLTVL.

Turning to this clonotype: A much larger clone sits a single nucleotide away, making a read error possible. The CDR3 region has the DNA TGCAGTACAAGACCTAGCGGGAGGTTCGATACGCAGTATTTT. Residues: CSTRPSGRFDTQYF. The chain combines TRBV20-1 with TRBJ2-3, with 11 bases matching TRBD2. CDR1 is DFQATT, CDR2 SNEGSKA, per germline (reference sequence). After removal of 8 bases from V and 6 bases from J, the junction contained 10 bases not matched to a gene. This CDR3 is 14 amino acids long.

This clonotype counts as medium-sized (0.01 to 0.1%). The J gene is TRBJ2-5, the V gene TRBV4-3; D gene uncertain. Trimming pared 3 bases from V and 0 bases from J, leaving 8 bases between. The CDR3 loop spans 14 amino acids. CDR1 is LGHNA, CDR2 YSLEER, per germline. CDR3 residues: CASSQDAYQETQYF. As DNA, the CDR3 is TGCGCCAGCAGCCAGGACGCGTACCAAGAGACCCAGTACTTC.

This clonotype was seen many times. This rearrangement joins TRBV29-1 to TRBJ1-1, with TRBD1 matching over 9 bases. CDR1 and CDR2 (germline): SQVTM, ANQGSEA. This CDR3 region has 12 residues. V trimming: 6 bases; J trimming: 3 bases; junction bases outside the gene matches: 2. CDR3 region: CSVGQGHTEAFF. The CDR3 bases are TGCAGCGTCGGACAGGGGCACACTGAAGCTTTCTTT.

This clonotype has a count of ten or more. The chain has TRBV18 and TRBJ1-4; D is unresolved. Germline assignment: CDR1 KGHSH and CDR2 LQKENI. CDR3 length: 14 amino acids. Between the trimmed V and J ends, which lost 3 bases and 0 bases, there was a span of 5 bases. In DNA, the CDR3 is TGTGCCAGCTCACCTCGTGCAACTAATGAAAAACTGTTTTTT. It is translated as CASSPRATNEKLFF.

This clonotype occurred many times. The chain couples TRBV13 to TRBJ1-1; perhaps TRBD1 as D (6 bases). V lost 3 bases, J lost 4 bases, and 15 bases lay in between. Germline-derived CDR1 and CDR2 are PRHDT and FYEKMQ (reference sequence). This CDR3 has 15 amino acids. The CDR3 region is CASSFRQVGGTEAFF. CDR3 coding DNA: TGTGCCAGCAGCTTCCGACAGGTCGGCGGCACTGAAGCTTTCTTT.

Of note for this clonotype: The junction differs from germline at one of its ends, possibly a read error. This chain connects TRBV4-3 to TRBJ1-2; D unclear. Germline V gene sequence: CDR1 LGHNA, CDR2 YSLEER. This CDR3 spans 13 amino acids. CDR3 amino acids: CASGQDRSGTTTF. The DNA of the CDR3 is TGCGCCAGCGGCCAAGATCGTTCCGGAACCACTACCTTC.

This sequence joins TRBV4-3 and TRBJ2-7; 12 bases agree with TRBD2. Trimming at V came to 5 bases and at J to 7 bases, leaving 9 bases not matched to a gene. Germline CDR1 is LGHNA and CDR2 is YSLEER. This CDR3 is 15 amino acids long. The CDR3 region is CASSSLAGGLNEQYF. The CDR3 DNA is TGCGCCAGCAGCTCACTAGCGGGAGGACTAAATGAGCAGTACTTC.

The V gene is TRBV4-3, the J gene TRBJ1-3; no clear D gene. Trimming removed 0 bases at V and 10 bases at J, with 13 bases between. The CDR3 is 14 residues long. Germline CDR1 and CDR2: LGHNA and YSLEER. The CDR3 bases are TGCGCCAGCAGCCAAGACTGGTTCGGACGGACCATATATTTT. Its translation: CASSQDWFGRTIYF.